The 21 T cell receptor beta chains below all came from one sample that was sequenced in a study of a mutant IDH1 vaccine in newly diagnosed glioma. What these receptors recognize is not known. Time point of the sample: week 35, safety follow-up. Every single dose of the vaccine, 300 ug of mutant IDH1 20-mer peptide, came with topical imiquimod. Only in-frame clones appear in the TCRdb table, and some are missing; sequencing was by immunoSEQ multiplex PCR. The profile covers about 69,000 clones, with about 87% appearing a single time and roughly 2% taken by the ten largest. The source was PBMCs, collected from a glioma patient whose treatment included an IDH1 peptide vaccine. The origin of the receptors is a young man with glioma.

Of note for this clone: A junction boundary mismatches the germline segment, possibly from a read error. The chain links TRBV18 to TRBJ2-5; D may be TRBD1 or TRBD2 (5 bases each). Germline V gene data show CDR1 as KGHSH and CDR2 as LQKENI. The CDR3 is made up of 14 amino acids. The chain's CDR3 is CASSPRDGKETQYF. The CDR3 nucleotides are TGTGCCAGCTCCCCACGGGACGGAAAAGAGACCCAGTACTTC.

V is TRBV2 and J is TRBJ1-5; D is unresolved. CDR3 size: 13 residues. Per germline, CDR1 SNHLY and CDR2 FYNNEI. V was shortened by 6 bases and J by 5 bases, with 11 bases between the two germline ends. CDR3 bases: TGTGCCAGCAGCGAATTGACCCATCAGCCCCAGCATTTT. Translating gives CASSELTHQPQHF. The full variable domain, with the rest looked up from reference TRBV2 and TRBJ1-5, is EPEVTQTPSHQVTQMGQEVILRCVPISNHLYFYWYRQILGQKVEFLVSFYNNEISEKSEIFDDQFSVERPDGSNFTLKIRSTKLEDSAMYFCASSELTHQPQHFGDGTRLSIL.

This CDR3 reads CASSPTNGRGETQYF. The CDR3 DNA sequence: TGTGCCAGCAGCCCGACTAACGGGAGGGGAGAGACCCAGTACTTC. This rearrangement joins TRBV7-7 to TRBJ2-5; 8 bases fit TRBD2. The CDR3 has 15 amino acids. The V segment lost 5 bases and the J segment 4 bases; nucleotides outside the gene matches: 9. Germline values: CDR1 SSHAT, CDR2 FNYEAQ (reference sequence).

The CDR3 protein is CASSPPGRNTIYF. Written as DNA, the CDR3 is TGTGCCAGCTCACCACCAGGGAGGAACACCATATATTTT. The V and J genes are TRBV18 and TRBJ1-3; D is uncertain. Per the germline V gene, CDR1 is KGHSH and CDR2 is LQKENI. CDR3 size: 13 residues. V gave up 0 bases and J gave up 7 bases, with 7 bases separating them.

DNA for the CDR3: TGTGCCAGCAGCCGACCGGGACACCTGAACACCGGGGAGCTGTTTTTT. It is translated as CASSRPGHLNTGELFF. The chain has TRBV7-9 and TRBJ2-2, with D possibly TRBD1 on 6 matching bases. This CDR3 is built from 16 residues. Germline CDR1 SEHNR, CDR2 FQNEAQ (reference sequence). Deletions cut 5 bases from V and 1 base from J, with 14 bases between.

This rearrangement joins TRBV5-1 to TRBJ2-2; 7 nucleotides agree with TRBD2. V lost 1 base to trimming and J lost 0 bases; unmatched junction nucleotides: 6. Germline loops: CDR1 SGHRS, CDR2 YFSETQ. This CDR3 comprises 17 residues. The CDR3 protein is CASSLTTSAPNTGELFF. The CDR3 DNA reads as TGCGCCAGCAGCTTGACAACTAGCGCCCCGAACACCGGGGAGCTGTTTTTT.

The chain couples TRBV27 to TRBJ2-3, with D possibly being TRBD2 (6 bases). Germline CDR1 reads MNHEY; CDR2 reads SMNVEV (reference sequence). Trimming stripped 8 bases from V and 4 bases from J, with 16 bases between. The CDR3 totals 14 residues. The CDR3 sequence: CASGGLATSDTQYF. The CDR3 bases are TGTGCCAGCGGTGGTCTAGCGACCTCAGATACGCAGTATTTT.

The chain combines TRBV4-2 with TRBJ1-4; possibly TRBD1 for D (5 bases). The germline CDR1 and CDR2 sequences are LGHNA and YNFKEQ. The CDR3 runs to 15 residues. V was clipped by 0 bases and J by 3 bases, with 8 bases between them. The CDR3 DNA sequence: TGTGCCAGCAGCCAAGAGAGGGGAGCTAATGAAAAACTGTTTTTT. Residues: CASSQERGANEKLFF.

The chain has TRBV19 and TRBJ2-7; the D gene could be TRBD1 or TRBD2 (6 bases each). Germline loops: CDR1 LNHDA, CDR2 SQIVND (reference sequence). This CDR3 is 12 amino acids long. V lost 7 bases and J 7 bases, leaving 14 bases between the germline ends. The CDR3 protein is CASNAQGGEQYF. In DNA, the CDR3 is TGTGCCAGTAACGCACAAGGGGGGGAGCAGTACTTC.

V is TRBV18 and J is TRBJ1-2; perhaps TRBD1 as D (5 bases). The CDR3 runs to 13 residues. Deletions cut 6 bases from V and 0 bases from J, with 8 bases between. Germline V gives CDR1 KGHSH, CDR2 LQKENI. CDR3 sequence (DNA): TGTGCCAGCTCCCCGGGACCTAACTATGGCTACACCTTC. Protein product: CASSPGPNYGYTF.

This chain links TRBV30 with TRBJ2-1; 10 bases are a match to TRBD2. Germline V gene data show CDR1 as GTSNPN and CDR2 as SVGIG (reference sequence). The CDR3 is 14 residues long. V lost 5 bases and J lost 5; bases outside the gene matches: 6. The CDR3 here is CAWETSGMNNEQFF. CDR3 nucleotide sequence: TGTGCCTGGGAAACTAGCGGGATGAACAATGAGCAGTTCTTC.

This rearrangement joins TRBV6-5 to TRBJ1-1, with D unclear. The germline gives CDR1 MNHEY, CDR2 SVGAGI. Between the trimmed V and J ends, which lost 0 bases and 0 bases, there was a span of 8 bases. The CDR3 extends over 15 amino acids. The chain's CDR3 is CASSYSNGVNTEAFF. The CDR3 coding sequence is TGTGCCAGCAGTTACTCGAACGGGGTGAACACTGAAGCTTTCTTT.

V and J are TRBV4-2 and TRBJ1-3; possibly TRBD1 for D (6 bases). Looked up from germline, CDR1 is LGHNA and CDR2 is YNFKEQ. CDR3 size: 15 residues. Between the trimmed V and J ends, which lost 4 bases and 4 bases, there was a span of 14 bases. The CDR3 nucleotides are TGTGCCAGCAGCCTCTGGGCAGGGGACGGAAACACCATATATTTT. Its translation is CASSLWAGDGNTIYF.

The CDR3 sequence: CAAQCRLDAIEETQYF. The CDR3 coding sequence is TGTGCCGCCCAATGCAGACTAGATGCGATTGAAGAGACCCAGTACTTC. The gene calls are TRBV10-3 and TRBJ2-5, with D tentatively TRBD2 (6 bases). The CDR3 is made up of 16 amino acids. Germline-derived CDR1 and CDR2 are ENHRY and SYGVKD. V was pared by 11 bases and J by 3 bases, with 25 bases between.

The rearrangement joins TRBV28 to TRBJ2-3; 7 bases agree with TRBD2. The ends lost 7 bases at V and 0 bases at J; junction bases unmatched: 4. Germline CDR1 MDHEN, CDR2 SYDVKM. This CDR3 spans 14 amino acids. The CDR3 sequence is CASKAGTSTDTQYF. The DNA for the CDR3 is TGTGCCAGCAAAGCGGGAACTAGCACAGATACGCAGTATTTT.

The chain is built from TRBV27 and TRBJ2-1; a weak D match, TRBD2 (6 bases). V was trimmed by 8 bases and J by 10 bases, leaving 18 bases between them. CDR1 and CDR2 (germline): MNHEY, SMNVEV (reference sequence). CDR3 length: 13 residues. In DNA form, the CDR3 reads TGTGCCAGCTGCCAAGCTTTGGGGAGGGAGCAGTTCTTC. Its protein is CASCQALGREQFF.

V gene TRBV7-2 combines with J gene TRBJ1-5; D gene ambiguous. CDR3 length: 15 residues. Germline V gives CDR1 SGHTA, CDR2 FQGNSA. V was pared by 3 bases and J by 4 bases, with 13 bases between. CDR3 nucleotides: TGTGCCAGCAGCTTGCCAGGACGGAAAAATCAGCCCCAGCATTTT. Its translation: CASSLPGRKNQPQHF.

This clone has a single count. The chain employs TRBV7-3 and TRBJ2-3; 7 nucleotides match TRBD2. V gave up 5 bases and J gave up 9 bases; unmatched junction bases: 20. Germline V lookup: CDR1 SGHTA, CDR2 FQGTGA. CDR3 length equals 17 residues. CDR3 in amino acids: CASSPIPASGGGGTQYF. Here the CDR3 DNA reads TGTGCCAGCAGCCCTATTCCTGCCTCGGGGGGTGGCGGCACGCAGTATTTT.

This clone was detected once. J is TRBJ2-3 and V is TRBV21-1; the table's D call of TRBD1 was not tested on the DNA. TRBV21-1 is an annotated pseudogene. CDR3 size: 15 residues. The CDR3 here is CASSPTGFSSDTQYF. As DNA, the CDR3 is TGTGCCAGCAGTCCTACAGGGTTTAGTTCAGATACGCAGTATTTT.

The chain links TRBV6-5 to TRBJ1-2, with TRBD1 matching 8 bases. The CDR3 runs to 13 residues. Germline CDR1 reads MNHEY; CDR2 reads SVGAGI. With V trimmed by 5 bases and J by 3 bases, 2 bases remained unmatched. CDR3 loop: CASSPTGDYGYTF. Written as DNA, the CDR3 is TGTGCCAGCAGTCCGACAGGGGACTATGGCTACACCTTC.

This clone has a single count. The rearrangement links TRBV9 to TRBJ1-3; the D gene is possibly TRBD1 (5 bases). CDR1 SGDLS and CDR2 YYNGEE come from the germline V gene. The CDR3 totals 15 residues. V gave up 0 bases and J gave up 4 bases, with 11 bases separating them. For the CDR3, the DNA is TGTGCCAGCAGCGTAGACGACAGAGACGGAAACACCATATATTTT. It codes for CASSVDDRDGNTIYF.